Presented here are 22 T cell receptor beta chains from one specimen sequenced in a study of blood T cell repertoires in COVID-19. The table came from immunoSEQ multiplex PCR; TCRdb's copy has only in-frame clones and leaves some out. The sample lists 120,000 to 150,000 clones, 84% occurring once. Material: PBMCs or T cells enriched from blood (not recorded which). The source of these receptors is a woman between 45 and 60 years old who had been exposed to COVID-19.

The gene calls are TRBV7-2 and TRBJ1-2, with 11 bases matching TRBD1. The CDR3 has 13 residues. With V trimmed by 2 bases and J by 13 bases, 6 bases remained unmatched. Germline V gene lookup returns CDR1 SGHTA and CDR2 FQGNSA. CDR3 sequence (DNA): TGTGCCAGCAGCTTATCGGACAGGGGGCGTTCCACCTTC. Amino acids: CASSLSDRGRSTF. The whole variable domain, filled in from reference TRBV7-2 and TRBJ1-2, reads GAGVSQSPSNKVTEKGKDVELRCDPISGHTALYWYRQSLGQGLEFLIYFQGNSAPDKSGLPSDRFSAERTGGSVSTLTIQRTQQEDSAVYLCASSLSDRGRSTFGSGTRLTVV.

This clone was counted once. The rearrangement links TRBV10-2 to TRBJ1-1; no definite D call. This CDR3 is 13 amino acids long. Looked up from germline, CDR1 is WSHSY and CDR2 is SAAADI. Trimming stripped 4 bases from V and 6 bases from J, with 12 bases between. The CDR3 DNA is TGCGCCAGCAGTGTAGGAGCATACGCTGAAGCTTTCTTT. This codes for CASSVGAYAEAFF.

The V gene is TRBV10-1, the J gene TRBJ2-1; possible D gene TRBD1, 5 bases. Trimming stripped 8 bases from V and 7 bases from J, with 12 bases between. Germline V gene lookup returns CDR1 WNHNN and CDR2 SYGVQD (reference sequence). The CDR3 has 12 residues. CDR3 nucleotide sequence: TGCGCCAGCGGTCACAGGCCAAATGAGCAGTTCTTC. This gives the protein CASGHRPNEQFF.

The CDR3 DNA reads TGTGCCAGCAGCCGGGGGGTTGGAGGGTCTGGAGCGAACACTGAAGCTTTCTTT. Amino acids: CASSRGVGGSGANTEAFF. This chain links TRBV3-1 (or the pseudogene TRBV3-2) with TRBJ1-1; D possibly corresponds to TRBD1 (5 bases). The CDR3 is made up of 18 amino acids. CDR1 LGHDT and CDR2 YNNKEL come from the germline V gene (reference sequence). Trimming took 4 bases from V and 1 from J, leaving 22 bases between them.

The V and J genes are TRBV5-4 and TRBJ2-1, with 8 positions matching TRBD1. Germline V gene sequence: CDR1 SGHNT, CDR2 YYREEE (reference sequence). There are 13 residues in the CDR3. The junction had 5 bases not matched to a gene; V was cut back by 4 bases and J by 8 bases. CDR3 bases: TGTGCCAGCAGCCTTGGACAGGGTGATGAGCAGTTCTTC. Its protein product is CASSLGQGDEQFF.

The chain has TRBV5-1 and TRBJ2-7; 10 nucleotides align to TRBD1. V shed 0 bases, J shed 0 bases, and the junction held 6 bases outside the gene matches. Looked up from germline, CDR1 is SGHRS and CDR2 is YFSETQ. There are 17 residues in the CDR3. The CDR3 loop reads CASSLEGTGASSYEQYF. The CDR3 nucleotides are TGCGCCAGCAGCTTGGAGGGGACAGGGGCCAGCTCCTACGAGCAGTACTTC.

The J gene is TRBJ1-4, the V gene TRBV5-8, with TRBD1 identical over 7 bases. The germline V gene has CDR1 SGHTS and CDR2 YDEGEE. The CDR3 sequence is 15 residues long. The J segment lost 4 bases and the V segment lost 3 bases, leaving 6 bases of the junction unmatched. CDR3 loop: CASSCPGQYNEKLFF. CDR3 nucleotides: TGTGCCAGCAGCTGCCCGGGACAGTATAATGAAAAACTGTTTTTT.

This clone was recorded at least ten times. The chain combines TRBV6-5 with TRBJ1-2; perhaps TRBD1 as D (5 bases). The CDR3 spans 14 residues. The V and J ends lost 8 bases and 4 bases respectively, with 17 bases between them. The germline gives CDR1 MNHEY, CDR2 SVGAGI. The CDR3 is CASGEATASYGYTF. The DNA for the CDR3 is TGTGCCAGCGGGGAGGCGACAGCTTCCTATGGCTACACCTTC.

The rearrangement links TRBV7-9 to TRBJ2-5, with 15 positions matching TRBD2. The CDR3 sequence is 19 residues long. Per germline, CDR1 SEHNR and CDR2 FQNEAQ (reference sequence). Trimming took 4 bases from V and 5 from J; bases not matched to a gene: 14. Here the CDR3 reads CASSYPGLAGGGNWETQYF. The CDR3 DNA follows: TGTGCCAGCAGCTACCCGGGACTAGCGGGAGGAGGTAACTGGGAGACCCAGTACTTC.

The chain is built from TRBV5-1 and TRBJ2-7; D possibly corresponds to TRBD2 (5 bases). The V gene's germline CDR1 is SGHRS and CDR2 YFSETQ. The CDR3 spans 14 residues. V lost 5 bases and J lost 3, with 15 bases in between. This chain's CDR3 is CASSPPGRDYEQYF. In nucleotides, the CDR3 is TGCGCCAGCAGTCCGCCCGGCCGGGACTACGAGCAGTACTTC.

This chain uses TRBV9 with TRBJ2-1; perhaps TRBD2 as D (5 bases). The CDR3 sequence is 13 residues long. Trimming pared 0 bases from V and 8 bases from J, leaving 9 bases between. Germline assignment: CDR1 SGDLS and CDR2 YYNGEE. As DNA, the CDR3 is TGTGCCAGCAGCGTAGCCGGGGTATATGAGCAGTTCTTC. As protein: CASSVAGVYEQFF.

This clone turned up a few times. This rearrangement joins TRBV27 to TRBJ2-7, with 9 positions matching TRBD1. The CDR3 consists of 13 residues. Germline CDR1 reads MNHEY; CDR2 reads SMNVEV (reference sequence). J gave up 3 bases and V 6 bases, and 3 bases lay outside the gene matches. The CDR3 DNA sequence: TGTGCCAGCAGCTCGGGACAGGGCTACGAGCAGTACTTC. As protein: CASSSGQGYEQYF.

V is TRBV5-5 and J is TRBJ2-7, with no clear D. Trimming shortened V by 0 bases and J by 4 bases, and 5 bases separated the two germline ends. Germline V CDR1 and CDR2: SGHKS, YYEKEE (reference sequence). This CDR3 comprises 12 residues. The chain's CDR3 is CASSLDIYEQYF. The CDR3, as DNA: TGTGCCAGCAGCTTGGACATTTACGAGCAGTACTTC.

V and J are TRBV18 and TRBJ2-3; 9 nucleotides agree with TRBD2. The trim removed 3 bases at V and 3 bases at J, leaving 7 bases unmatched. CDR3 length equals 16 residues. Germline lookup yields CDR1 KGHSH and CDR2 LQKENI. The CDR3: CASSPVAGGPTDTQYF. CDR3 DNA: TGTGCCAGCTCACCTGTGGCGGGGGGGCCGACAGATACGCAGTATTTT.

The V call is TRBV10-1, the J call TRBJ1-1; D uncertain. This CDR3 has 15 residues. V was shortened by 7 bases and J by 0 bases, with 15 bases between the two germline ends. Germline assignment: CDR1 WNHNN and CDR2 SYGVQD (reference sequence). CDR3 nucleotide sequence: TGCGCCAGCACGCATCCCCGGAGGATGAACACTGAAGCTTTCTTT. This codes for CASTHPRRMNTEAFF.

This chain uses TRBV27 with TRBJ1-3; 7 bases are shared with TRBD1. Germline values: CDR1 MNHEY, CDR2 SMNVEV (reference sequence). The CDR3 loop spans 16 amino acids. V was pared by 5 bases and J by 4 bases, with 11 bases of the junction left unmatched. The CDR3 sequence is CASSQRQGRAGNTIYF. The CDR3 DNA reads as TGTGCCAGCAGTCAACGACAGGGTCGAGCGGGAAACACCATATATTTT.

The CDR3 bases are TGTGCCAGCAGTCGCGAGGGGGCCGTCGGGGCCTACAATGAGCAGTTCTTC. Translated: CASSREGAVGAYNEQFF. The chain couples TRBV27 to TRBJ2-1, with 7 nucleotides matching TRBD1. The length of the CDR3 is 17 residues. Trimming removed 5 bases from V and 2 bases from J; junction bases left unmatched: 12. Per the germline V gene, CDR1 is MNHEY and CDR2 is SMNVEV (reference sequence).

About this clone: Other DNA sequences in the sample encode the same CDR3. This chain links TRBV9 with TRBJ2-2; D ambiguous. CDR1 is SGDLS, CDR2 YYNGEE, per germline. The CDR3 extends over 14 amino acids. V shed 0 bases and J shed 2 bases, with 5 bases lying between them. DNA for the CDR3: TGTGCCAGCAGCGTAGGAGGAAACACCGGGGAGCTGTTTTTT. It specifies CASSVGGNTGELFF.

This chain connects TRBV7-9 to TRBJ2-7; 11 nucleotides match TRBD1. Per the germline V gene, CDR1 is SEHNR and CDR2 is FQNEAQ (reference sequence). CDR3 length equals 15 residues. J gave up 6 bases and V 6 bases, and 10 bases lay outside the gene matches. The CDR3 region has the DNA TGTGCCAGCAGTCAAATTAGGACAGGGGGCGGCGAGCAGTACTTC. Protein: CASSQIRTGGGEQYF.

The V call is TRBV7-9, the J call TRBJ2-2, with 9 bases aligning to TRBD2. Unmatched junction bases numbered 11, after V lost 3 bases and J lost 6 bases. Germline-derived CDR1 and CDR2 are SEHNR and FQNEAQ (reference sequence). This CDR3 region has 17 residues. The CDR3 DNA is TGTGCCAGCAGCTTCTTCGGCGGGAGGGCCAGACCCGGGGAGCTGTTTTTT. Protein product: CASSFFGGRARPGELFF.

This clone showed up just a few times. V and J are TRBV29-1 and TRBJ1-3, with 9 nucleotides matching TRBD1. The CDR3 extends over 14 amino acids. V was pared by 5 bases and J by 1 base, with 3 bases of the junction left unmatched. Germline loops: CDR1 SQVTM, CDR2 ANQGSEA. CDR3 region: CSVTGGISGNTIYF. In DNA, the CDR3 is TGCAGCGTTACAGGGGGCATTTCTGGAAACACCATATATTTT.

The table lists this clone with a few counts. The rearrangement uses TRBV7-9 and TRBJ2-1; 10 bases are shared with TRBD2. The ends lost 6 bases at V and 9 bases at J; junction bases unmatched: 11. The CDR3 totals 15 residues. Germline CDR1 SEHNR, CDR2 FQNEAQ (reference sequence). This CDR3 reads CASRYTSGIGGEQFF. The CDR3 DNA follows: TGTGCCAGCAGATATACTAGCGGGATTGGGGGTGAGCAGTTCTTC.